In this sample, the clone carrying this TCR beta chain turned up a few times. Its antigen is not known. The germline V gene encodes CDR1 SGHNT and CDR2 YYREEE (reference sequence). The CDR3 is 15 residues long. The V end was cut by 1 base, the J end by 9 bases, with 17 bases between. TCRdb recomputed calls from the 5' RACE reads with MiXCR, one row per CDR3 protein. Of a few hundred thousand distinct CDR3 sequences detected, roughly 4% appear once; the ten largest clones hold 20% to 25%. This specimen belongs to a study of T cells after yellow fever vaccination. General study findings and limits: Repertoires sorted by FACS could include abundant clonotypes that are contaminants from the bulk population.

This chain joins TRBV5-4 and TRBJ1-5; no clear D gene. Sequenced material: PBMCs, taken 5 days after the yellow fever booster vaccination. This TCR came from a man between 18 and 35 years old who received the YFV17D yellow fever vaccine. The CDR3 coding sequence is TGTGCCAGCAGCTTGTTCCCCGGGCGAGTGGGGCCCCAGCATTTT. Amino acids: CASSLFPGRVGPQHF.